Listed below are T cell receptor beta chains from one sample, sequenced in a study of T-cell reconstitution after alpha-beta-depleted transplantation in children. TCRdb re-called the PCR reads with MiXCR, one entry per CDR3 protein. The sample holds approximately 250,000 distinct CDR3 sequences, over 9.5% seen once. The sample consisted of PBMCs from the stem cell graft donor, taken from the stem cell graft. The receptors stem from a human donor who donated a stem cell graft to a child with SCID. CDR3s include the opening cysteine and the closing phenylalanine or tryptophan. A D gene is named only where the DNA matches it firmly. Not every row has a clone size; where given, it reads once, few, many or a size class.

d_call j_call cdr3_length clone_size v_call cdr3_aa cdr3_nt
TRBD1 TRBJ2-5 16 many TRBV27 CASSPGTGPYQETQYF TGTGCCAGCAGTCCCGGGACAGGGCCGTATCAAGAGACCCAGTACTTC
. TRBJ1-1 15 few TRBV7-9 CASSLAPLKNTEAFF TGTGCCAGCAGCTTAGCTCCACTAAAGAACACTGAAGCTTTCTTT
TRBD2 TRBJ2-1 17 many TRBV7-9 CASSPPGGRSSYNEQFF TGTGCCAGCAGCCCTCCGGGGGGACGGAGCTCCTACAATGAGCAGTTCTTC
. TRBJ2-7 12 many TRBV5-1 CASRRDIYEQYF TGCGCCAGCAGGAGGGACATCTACGAGCAGTACTTC
. TRBJ2-1 14 many TRBV7-9 CASSVLAGPNEQFF TGTGCCAGCAGCGTCCTGGCGGGGCCCAATGAGCAGTTCTTC
. TRBJ1-1 14 many TRBV12-3/TRBV12-4 CASSPSRGNTEAFF TGTGCCAGCAGCCCCTCCAGGGGGAACACTGAAGCTTTCTTT
. TRBJ2-7 14 many TRBV5-5 CASSLATPNYEQYF TGTGCCAGCAGCTTGGCCACTCCGAACTACGAGCAGTACTTC
. TRBJ2-1 12 many TRBV20-1 CSARRPGNEQFF TGCAGTGCTAGACGTCCCGGCAATGAGCAGTTCTTC
. TRBJ2-1 14 many TRBV7-9 CASSRADQYNEQFF TGTGCCAGCTCACGGGCAGACCAGTACAATGAGCAGTTCTTC
TRBD2 TRBJ2-3 15 many TRBV20-1 CSARTGTTRADTQYF TGCAGTGCTAGGACCGGGACTACACGGGCAGATACGCAGTATTTT
TRBD1 TRBJ1-6 14 many TRBV20-1 CSATGGSYNSPLHF TGCAGTGCTACAGGGGGTTCCTATAATTCACCCCTCCACTTT
TRBD2 TRBJ2-1 14 many TRBV20-1 CSASGGASYNEQFF TGCAGTGCTAGCGGGGGGGCCTCCTACAATGAGCAGTTCTTC
. TRBJ2-3 17 many TRBV7-9 CASSPLPGRIDTDTQYF TGTGCCAGCAGCCCACTACCCGGGCGGATTGACACAGATACGCAGTATTTT
. TRBJ1-4 14 many TRBV5-1 CASSPEIFNEKLFF TGCGCCAGCAGCCCCGAAATCTTTAATGAAAAACTGTTTTTT
TRBD1 TRBJ2-7 14 few TRBV29-1 CSVAPGQGFNEQYF TGCAGCGTCGCCCCGGGACAGGGTTTCAACGAGCAGTACTTC
TRBD1 TRBJ1-1 15 many TRBV13 CASSLGSRDSREAFF TGTGCCAGCAGCTTAGGGTCGAGGGACAGCCGTGAAGCTTTCTTT
TRBD1 TRBJ1-4 13 many TRBV3-1 CASTGQGGEKLFF TGTGCCAGCACCGGACAGGGGGGGGAAAAACTGTTTTTT
. TRBJ1-5 14 many TRBV12-3/TRBV12-4 CASSFGRTNQPQHF TGTGCCAGCAGTTTTGGGCGGACCAATCAGCCCCAGCATTTT
TRBD1 TRBJ2-5 13 many TRBV20-1 CSARDQGEETQYF TGCAGTGCTAGAGATCAGGGGGAAGAGACCCAGTACTTC
. TRBJ1-1 15 . TRBV5-1 CASSLGQGIDTEAFF TGCGCCAGCAGCTTGGGGCAGGGGATCGACACTGAAGCTTTCTTT
. TRBJ2-1 15 many TRBV4-3 CASSHDGGPYNEQFF TGCGCCAGCAGCCATGACGGGGGCCCCTACAATGAGCAGTTCTTC
TRBD1 TRBJ1-5 18 . TRBV3-1 CACSLPPGAGGSNQPQHF TGTGCCTGCAGTCTACCCCCTGGGGCAGGGGGAAGCAATCAGCCCCAGCATTTT
. TRBJ1-1 15 many TRBV28 CAALGGQGMNTEAFF TGTGCCGCCTTGGGGGGTCAGGGAATGAACACTGAAGCTTTCTTT